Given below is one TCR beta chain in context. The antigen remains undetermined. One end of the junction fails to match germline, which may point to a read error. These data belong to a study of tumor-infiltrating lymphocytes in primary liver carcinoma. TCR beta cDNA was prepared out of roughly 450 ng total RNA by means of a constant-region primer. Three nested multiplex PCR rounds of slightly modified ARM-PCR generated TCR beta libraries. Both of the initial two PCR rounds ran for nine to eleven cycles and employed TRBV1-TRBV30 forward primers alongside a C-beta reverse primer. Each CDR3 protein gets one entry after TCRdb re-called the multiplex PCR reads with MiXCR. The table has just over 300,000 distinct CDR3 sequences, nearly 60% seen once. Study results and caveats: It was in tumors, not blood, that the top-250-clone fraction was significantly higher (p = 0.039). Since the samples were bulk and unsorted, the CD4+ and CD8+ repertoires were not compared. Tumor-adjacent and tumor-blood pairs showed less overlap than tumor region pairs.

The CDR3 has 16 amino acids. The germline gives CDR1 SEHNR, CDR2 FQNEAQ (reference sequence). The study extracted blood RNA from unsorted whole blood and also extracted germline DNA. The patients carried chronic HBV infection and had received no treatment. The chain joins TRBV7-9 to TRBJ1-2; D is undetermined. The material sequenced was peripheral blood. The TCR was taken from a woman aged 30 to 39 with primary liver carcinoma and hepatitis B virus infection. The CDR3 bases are TGTGTCAGCAGCTTAGCGTCCCGAGGTCAGACGAATGGCTACACCTTC. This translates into CVSSLASRGQTNGYTF.